This TCR beta chain comes out of a study of shared clonotypes between healthy human individuals. Study-level results: Naive subsets typically showed greater estimated richness than memory subsets.

Per the germline V gene, CDR1 is LGHNA and CDR2 is YNFKEQ. Unmatched junction bases numbered 5, after V lost 1 base and J lost 7 bases. CDR3 length: 15 residues. The donors, healthy adults who were HIV-negative, had experienced no recent acute infections or vaccinations. Division of CD4+ cells produced a CD45RA+ naive subset and a CD45RA-negative memory subset. Remarks on this clone: Its target is not known.

Over several immunoSEQ plates, each subset's genomic DNA was distributed in even portions. TCRdb's table, derived via immunoSEQ multiplex PCR, lists solely in-frame clones and lacks some. This repertoire shows about 2.3 million clones, under 95% found once; its top ten account for approximately 0.4%. The sample consisted of naive CD4+ T cells from PBMCs. The subset here: CD45RA+ positively selected. The V call is TRBV4-2, the J call TRBJ2-7, with 12 bases that match TRBD2. The sequence came from a young man in good health. Some clones in this sample may be carry-over from other donors' samples. This CDR3 reads CASSQVSSGRGEQYF. CDR3 DNA: TGTGCCAGCAGCCAAGTATCTAGCGGGAGGGGTGAGCAGTACTTC.